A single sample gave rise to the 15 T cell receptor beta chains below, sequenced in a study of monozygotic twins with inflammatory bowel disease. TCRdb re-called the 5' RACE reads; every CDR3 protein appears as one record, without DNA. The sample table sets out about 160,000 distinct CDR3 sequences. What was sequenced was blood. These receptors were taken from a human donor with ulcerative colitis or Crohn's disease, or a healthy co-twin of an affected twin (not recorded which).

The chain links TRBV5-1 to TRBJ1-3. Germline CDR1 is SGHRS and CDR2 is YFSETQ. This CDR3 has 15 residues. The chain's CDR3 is CASSLAGYSGNTIYF. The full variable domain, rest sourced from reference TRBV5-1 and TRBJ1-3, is KAGVTQTPRYLIKTRGQQVTLSCSPISGHRSVSWYQQTPGQGLQFLFEYFSETQRNKGNFPGRFSGRQFSNSRSEMNVSTLELGDSALYLCASSLAGYSGNTIYFGEGSWLTVV.

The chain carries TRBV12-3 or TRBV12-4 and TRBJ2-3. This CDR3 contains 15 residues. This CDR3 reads CASSWAANLADTQYF.

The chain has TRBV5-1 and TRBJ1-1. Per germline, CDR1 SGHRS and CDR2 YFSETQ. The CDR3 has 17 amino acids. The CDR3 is CASSLAGRLRPNTEAFF.

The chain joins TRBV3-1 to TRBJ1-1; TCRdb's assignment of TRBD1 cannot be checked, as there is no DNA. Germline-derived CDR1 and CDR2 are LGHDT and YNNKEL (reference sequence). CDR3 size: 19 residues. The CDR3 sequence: CASSPYSSGQGTANTEAFF.

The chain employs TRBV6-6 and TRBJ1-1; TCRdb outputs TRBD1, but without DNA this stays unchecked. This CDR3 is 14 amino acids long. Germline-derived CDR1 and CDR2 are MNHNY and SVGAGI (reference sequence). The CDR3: CASSYGRMNTEAFF.

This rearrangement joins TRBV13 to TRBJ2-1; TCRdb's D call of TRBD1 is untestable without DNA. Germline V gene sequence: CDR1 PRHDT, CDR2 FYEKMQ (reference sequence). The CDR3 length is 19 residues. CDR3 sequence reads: CASSLRDRGTFSSYNEQFF. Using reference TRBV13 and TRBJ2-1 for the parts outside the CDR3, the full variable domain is AAGVIQSPRHLIKEKRETATLKCYPIPRHDTVYWYQQGPGQDPQFLISFYEKMQSDKGSIPDRFSAQQFSDYHSELNMSSLELGDSALYFCASSLRDRGTFSSYNEQFFGPGTRLTVL.

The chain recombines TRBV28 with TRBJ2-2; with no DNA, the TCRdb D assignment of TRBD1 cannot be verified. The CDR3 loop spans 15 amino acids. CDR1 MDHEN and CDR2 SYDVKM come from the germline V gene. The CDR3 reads CASSHGGQNTGELFF. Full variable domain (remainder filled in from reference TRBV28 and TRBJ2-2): DVKVTQSSRYLVKRTGEKVFLECVQDMDHENMFWYRQDPGLGLRLIYFSYDVKMKEKGDIPEGYSVSREKKERFSLILESASTNQTSMYLCASSHGGQNTGELFFGEGSRLTVL.

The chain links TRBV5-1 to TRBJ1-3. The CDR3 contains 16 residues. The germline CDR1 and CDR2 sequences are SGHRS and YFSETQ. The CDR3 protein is CASSFASPSSGNTIYF. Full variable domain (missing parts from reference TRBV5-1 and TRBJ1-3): KAGVTQTPRYLIKTRGQQVTLSCSPISGHRSVSWYQQTPGQGLQFLFEYFSETQRNKGNFPGRFSGRQFSNSRSEMNVSTLELGDSALYLCASSFASPSSGNTIYFGEGSWLTVV.

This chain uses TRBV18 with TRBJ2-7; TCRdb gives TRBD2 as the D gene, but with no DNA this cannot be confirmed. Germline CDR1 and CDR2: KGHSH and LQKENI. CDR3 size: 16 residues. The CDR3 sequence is CASSRDRGLARIQQYF.

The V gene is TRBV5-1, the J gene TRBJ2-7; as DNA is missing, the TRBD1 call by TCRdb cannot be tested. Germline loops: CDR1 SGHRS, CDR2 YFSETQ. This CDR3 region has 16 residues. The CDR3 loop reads CASSSGPGTGAYEQYF.

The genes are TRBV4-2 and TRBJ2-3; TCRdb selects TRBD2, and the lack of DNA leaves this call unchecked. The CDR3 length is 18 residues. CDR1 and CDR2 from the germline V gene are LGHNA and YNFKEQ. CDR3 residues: CASSRRLAGGPDTDTQYF.

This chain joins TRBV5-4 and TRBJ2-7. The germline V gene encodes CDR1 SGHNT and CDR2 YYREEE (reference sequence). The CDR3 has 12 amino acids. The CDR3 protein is CASSSLVEEQYF.

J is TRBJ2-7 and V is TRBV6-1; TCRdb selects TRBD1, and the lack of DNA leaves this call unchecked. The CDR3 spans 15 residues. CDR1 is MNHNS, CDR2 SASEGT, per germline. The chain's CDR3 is CASSDRDRLSYEQYF.

This chain's CDR3 is CASSPSAGALLMNTEAFF. This chain uses TRBV18 with TRBJ1-1. Germline assignment: CDR1 KGHSH and CDR2 LQKENI. CDR3 size: 18 residues.

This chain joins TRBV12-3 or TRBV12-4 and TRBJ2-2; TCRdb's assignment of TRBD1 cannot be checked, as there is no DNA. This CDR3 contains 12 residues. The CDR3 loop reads CASDSEGGELFF.